This T cell receptor beta chain was captured by sequencing in a study of cytomegalovirus exposure and HLA in healthy donors. Turning to this clone: Antigen: not known.

Trimming took 5 bases from V and 5 from J, leaving 15 bases between them. Germline values: CDR1 MNHEY, CDR2 SVGAGI. The CDR3 has 15 residues. Profiling relied on immunoSEQ multiplex PCR, and the TCRdb table lists in-frame clones only, not all of them. Of about 130,000 clones in the sample, 89% were seen once. Whole-study findings and limits: Through in vitro validation, a few CMV-associated chains were shown to be specific for CMV antigens. Most observed TCR sequences were rare, whereas some public TCRs were detected in many donors.

The TCR was taken from a woman younger than 35 in good health and CMV-seronegative. The V and J genes are TRBV6-5 and TRBJ2-2; D may be TRBD2 (6 bases). Sequenced sample: PBMCs. For the CDR3, the DNA is TGTGCCAGCAGTCCCCTACCCGCGGGAACCGGGGAGCTGTTTTTT. Translating gives CASSPLPAGTGELFF.